This entry lists 10 T cell receptor beta chains sequenced from one sample in a study of T cells after yellow fever vaccination. TCRdb recomputed calls from the 5' RACE reads with MiXCR, one row per CDR3 protein. The table shows about 320,000 distinct CDR3 sequences, with approximately 4% occurring only once. The starting material was PBMCs, obtained 15 days after the yellow fever booster vaccination. These receptors came from a man aged 18 to 30 who received the YFV17D yellow fever vaccine.

This clonotype came up many times. J is TRBJ2-7 and V is TRBV10-3; either TRBD1 or TRBD2 may supply D (6 bases each). The CDR3 has 15 residues. Trimming pared 4 bases from V and 4 bases from J, leaving 17 bases between. Germline-derived CDR1 and CDR2 are ENHRY and SYGVKD. The CDR3 spells CAISGGASTVYEQYV. The CDR3, as DNA: TGTGCCATCAGTGGGGGGGCCTCGACAGTTTACGAGCAGTACGTC.

This clonotype was recorded at least ten times. The chain has TRBV6-1 and TRBJ1-6; TRBD1 matches 8 bases. V was pared by 5 bases and J by 8 bases, with 8 bases of the junction left unmatched. This CDR3 has 15 residues. In germline, CDR1 is MNHNS, CDR2 SASEGT. The DNA of the CDR3 is TGTGCCAGCAGTCCGGACAGGGCAGCTGATTCACCCCTCCACTTT. Its translation is CASSPDRAADSPLHF.

There are a few counts of this clonotype. The rearrangement joins TRBV4-3 to TRBJ2-7; 11 nucleotides line up with TRBD2. Germline trimming cut 3 bases from V and 3 bases from J; bases unmatched to any gene: 4. The CDR3 covers 15 residues. Germline V gives CDR1 LGHNA, CDR2 YSLEER. The chain's CDR3 is CASSQVTSGGYEQYF. The CDR3 coding sequence is TGCGCCAGCAGCCAGGTTACTAGCGGGGGCTACGAGCAGTACTTC.

V and J are TRBV5-1 and TRBJ2-5; maybe TRBD2 (5 bases). Deletions cut 7 bases from V and 2 bases from J, with 18 bases between. This CDR3 is 15 amino acids long. CDR1 SGHRS and CDR2 YFSETQ come from the germline V gene. This chain's CDR3 is CASGLLERGQETQYF. The DNA for the CDR3 is TGCGCCAGCGGGCTACTAGAGCGTGGACAAGAGACCCAGTACTTC.

The rearrangement links TRBV21-1 to TRBJ2-7; whether TRBD2, the table's D call, matches the DNA was not checked. TRBV21-1 counts as a pseudogene. The CDR3 extends over 18 amino acids. CDR3 loop: CASSPQTTSGGLIREQYV. CDR3 DNA sequence: TGTGCCAGCAGCCCCCAAACGACTAGCGGGGGCCTCATCCGCGAGCAGTACGTC.

This sequence joins TRBV20-1 and TRBJ1-1, with D unclear. The V gene's germline CDR1 is DFQATT and CDR2 SNEGSKA (reference sequence). Trimming cost V 5 bases and J 0 bases, with 10 bases left between them. The CDR3 is 13 residues long. The DNA for the CDR3 is TGCAGTGCTCCTGATAAACTGAACACTGAAGCTTTCTTT. This sequence encodes CSAPDKLNTEAFF.

This clonotype occurred many times. The chain is built from TRBV5-1 and TRBJ2-1, with 7 bases matching TRBD2. CDR3 size: 15 residues. Per germline, CDR1 SGHRS and CDR2 YFSETQ. Unmatched junction bases numbered 5, after V lost 2 bases and J lost 3 bases. CDR3 sequence reads: CASSFSAGVYNEQFF. The CDR3 DNA is TGCGCCAGCAGCTTTTCGGCGGGGGTCTACAATGAGCAGTTCTTC.

This chain uses TRBV5-1 with TRBJ2-3; D is perhaps TRBD1 (6 bases). CDR3 length equals 13 residues. V lost 5 bases and J 4 bases, leaving 11 bases between the germline ends. The germline V gene has CDR1 SGHRS and CDR2 YFSETQ. The CDR3 spells CASRLQGPDTQYF. CDR3 DNA: TGCGCCAGCAGGCTACAGGGCCCAGATACGCAGTATTTT.

There are a few counts of this clonotype. The chain has TRBV7-2 and TRBJ2-7; D gene ambiguous. CDR1 SGHTA and CDR2 FQGNSA come from the germline V gene. Trimming shortened V by 6 bases and J by 3 bases, and 15 bases separated the two germline ends. The CDR3 is 14 amino acids. The CDR3 nucleotides read TGTGCCAGCAGACCACAAATGATCAGCTACGAGCAGTACTTC. As protein: CASRPQMISYEQYF.

The V call is TRBV9, the J call TRBJ1-6; D gene unclear. The germline V and J ends were trimmed by 3 bases and 3 bases, with 7 bases remaining between them. In germline, CDR1 is SGDLS, CDR2 YYNGEE. The CDR3 loop spans 14 amino acids. This CDR3 is CASSGLIYNSPLHF. The CDR3 DNA follows: TGTGCCAGCAGCGGACTCATCTATAATTCACCCCTCCACTTT.